The subject of this entry is one T cell receptor beta chain. Its antigen is not identified. Through a sample-barcoded 5' primer and a J-beta primer mix, a second PCR was run for about 6 to 12 cycles. TCRdb fed the 5' RACE reads into MiXCR, producing one record per CDR3 protein. The repertoire has about 1,600,000 distinct CDR3 sequences, roughly 45% of them found once; the top ten carry 6.5% to 10%. Germline V gene sequence: CDR1 SGDLS, CDR2 YYNGEE. There are 14 residues in the CDR3. Trimming removed 0 bases from V and 6 bases from J, with 12 bases in between. The sample belongs to a study of blood T cells in healthy people across ages. Study-level findings and limits: For the donors, CMV status was unknown and possibly confounded expanded clonotype changes.

This TCR came from a woman between 18 and 30 years old in good health. The rearrangement uses TRBV9 and TRBJ1-1; no definite D call. The specimen was blood. The CDR3 region is CASSVDITDPEAFF. CDR3 nucleotide sequence: TGTGCCAGCAGCGTAGATATAACGGACCCTGAAGCTTTCTTT.